The clone carrying this T cell receptor (beta chain) has a handful of counts. Its matching antigen is unknown. This sample was included in a study of post-analysis software for immune sequencing data. General observations from the study: TRBV5-6, TRBV5-1 and TRBV20-1 belonged to a set of about five TRBV segments that were more frequent in patients than controls.

The CDR3 runs 16 residues. In germline, CDR1 is LGHDT, CDR2 YNNKEL (reference sequence). Trimming took off 0 bases at V and 1 base at J, with 11 bases between the two ends. Included in the TCR beta cDNA libraries were unique molecular identifiers. TCRdb re-called the PCR reads with MiXCR, one entry per CDR3 protein. This sample carries roughly 730,000 distinct CDR3 sequences, 25% to 30% of them seen once, and the ten largest clones take 0.5% to 0.6%. This sequence was found in a girl aged 10 to 17 with multiple sclerosis. The sample consisted of blood. The chain links TRBV3-1 to TRBJ2-3; D is unclear. The CDR3 DNA reads TGTGCCAGCAGCCAAGAGGGTGGGCTCCGCACAGATACGCAGTATTTT. Encoded protein: CASSQEGGLRTDTQYF.